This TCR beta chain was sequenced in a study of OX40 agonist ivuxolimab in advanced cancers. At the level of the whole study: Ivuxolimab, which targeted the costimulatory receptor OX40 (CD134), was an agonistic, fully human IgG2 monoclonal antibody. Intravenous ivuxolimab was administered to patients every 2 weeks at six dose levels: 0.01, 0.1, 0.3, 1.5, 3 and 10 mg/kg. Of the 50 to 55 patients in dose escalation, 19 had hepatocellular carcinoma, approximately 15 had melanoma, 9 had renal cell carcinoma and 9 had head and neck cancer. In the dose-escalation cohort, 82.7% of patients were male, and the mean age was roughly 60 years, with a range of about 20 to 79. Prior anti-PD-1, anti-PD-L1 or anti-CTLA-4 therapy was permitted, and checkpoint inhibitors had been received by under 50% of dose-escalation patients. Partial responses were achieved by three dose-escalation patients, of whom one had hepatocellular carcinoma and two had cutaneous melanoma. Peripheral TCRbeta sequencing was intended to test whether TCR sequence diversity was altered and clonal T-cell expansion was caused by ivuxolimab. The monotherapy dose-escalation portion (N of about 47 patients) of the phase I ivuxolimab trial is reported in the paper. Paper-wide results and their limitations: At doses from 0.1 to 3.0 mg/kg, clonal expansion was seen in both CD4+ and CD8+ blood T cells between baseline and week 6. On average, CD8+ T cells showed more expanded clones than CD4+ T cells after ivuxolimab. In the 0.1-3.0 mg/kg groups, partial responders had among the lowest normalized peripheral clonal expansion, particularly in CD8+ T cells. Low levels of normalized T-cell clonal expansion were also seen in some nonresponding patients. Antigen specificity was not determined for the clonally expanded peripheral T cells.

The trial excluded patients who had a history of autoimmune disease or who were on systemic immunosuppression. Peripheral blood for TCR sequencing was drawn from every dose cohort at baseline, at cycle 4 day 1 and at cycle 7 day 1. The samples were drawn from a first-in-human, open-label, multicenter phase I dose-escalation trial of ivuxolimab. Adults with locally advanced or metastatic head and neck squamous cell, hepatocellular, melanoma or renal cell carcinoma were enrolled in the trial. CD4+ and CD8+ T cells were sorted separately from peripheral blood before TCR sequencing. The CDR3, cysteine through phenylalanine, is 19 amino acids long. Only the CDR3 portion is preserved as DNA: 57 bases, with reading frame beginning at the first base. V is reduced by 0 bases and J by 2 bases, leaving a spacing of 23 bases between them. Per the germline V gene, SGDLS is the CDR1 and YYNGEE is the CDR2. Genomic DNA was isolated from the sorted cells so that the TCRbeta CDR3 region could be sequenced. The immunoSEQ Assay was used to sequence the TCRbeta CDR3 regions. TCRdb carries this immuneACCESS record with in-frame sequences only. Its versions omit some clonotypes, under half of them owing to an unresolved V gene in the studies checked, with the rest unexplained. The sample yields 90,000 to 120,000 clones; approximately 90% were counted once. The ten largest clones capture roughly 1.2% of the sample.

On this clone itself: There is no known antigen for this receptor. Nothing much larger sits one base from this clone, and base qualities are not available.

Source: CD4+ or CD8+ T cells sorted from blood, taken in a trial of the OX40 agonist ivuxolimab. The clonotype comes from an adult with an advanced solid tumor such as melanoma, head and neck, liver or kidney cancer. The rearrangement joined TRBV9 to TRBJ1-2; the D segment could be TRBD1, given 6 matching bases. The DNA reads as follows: TGTGCCAGCAGCGTAGCACCCCCGGGGAGGGAAAGGGGGAACTATGGCTACACCTTC. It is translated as CASSVAPPGRERGNYGYTF.